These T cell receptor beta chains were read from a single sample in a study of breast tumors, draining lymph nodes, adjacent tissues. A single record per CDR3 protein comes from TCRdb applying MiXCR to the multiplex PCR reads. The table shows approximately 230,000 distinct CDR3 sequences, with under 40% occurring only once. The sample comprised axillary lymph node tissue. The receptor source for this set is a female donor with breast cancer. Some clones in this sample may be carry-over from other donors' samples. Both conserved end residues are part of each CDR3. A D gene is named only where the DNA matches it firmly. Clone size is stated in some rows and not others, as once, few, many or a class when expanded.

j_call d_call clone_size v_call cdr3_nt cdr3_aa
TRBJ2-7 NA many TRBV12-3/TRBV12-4 TGTGCCAGCAGCCCAAGATCCCCCCTAATGCGCGAGCAGTACTTC CASSPRSPLMREQYF
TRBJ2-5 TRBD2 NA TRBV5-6 TGTGCCAGCAGCGCCGCGGGGGGGTCTCAAGAGACCCAGTACTTC CASSAAGGSQETQYF
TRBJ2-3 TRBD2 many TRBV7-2 TGTGCCAGCAGCTTAGGGGGCGGGGGGGAAGATACGCAGTATTTT CASSLGGGGEDTQYF
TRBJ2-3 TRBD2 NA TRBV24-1 TGTGCCACCAGTGAACAGCGGGGCGCTAGCACAGATACGCAGTATTTT CATSEQRGASTDTQYF
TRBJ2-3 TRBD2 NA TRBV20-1 TGCAGTGCTAGATGGACTAGCGGGACAGCACCCACAGATACGCAGTATTTT CSARWTSGTAPTDTQYF
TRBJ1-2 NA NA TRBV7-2 TGTGCCAGCAGCACTTACAGGGTTGACTATGGCTACACCTTC CASSTYRVDYGYTF
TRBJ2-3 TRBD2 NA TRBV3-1 TGTGCCAGCAGCCAAGGACTAGCGGGAGACAATGAGCAGTATTTT CASSQGLAGDNEQYF
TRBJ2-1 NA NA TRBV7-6 TGTGCCAGCAGCTTGGGGGGCGCTGACGGGGGCCCCCAGTTCGAGCAGTTCTTC CASSLGGADGGPQFEQFF
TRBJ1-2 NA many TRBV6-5 TGTGCCAGCAGGGAGGGTTCGTGGAGCTACACCTTC CASREGSWSYTF
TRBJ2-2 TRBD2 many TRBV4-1 TGCGCCAGCAGTTTATTGGGCGGGAGGGCCGGGGAGCTGTTTTTT CASSLLGGRAGELFF
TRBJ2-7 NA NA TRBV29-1 TGCAGCGTTGTGCAGGGCAGAACGAACAGCCCACCCGGACCGGGAAGGGGCCCCTCCTACGAGCAGTACTTC CSVVQGRTNSPPGPGRGPSYEQYF
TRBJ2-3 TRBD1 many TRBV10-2 TGCGCCAGCGGCCGACAGGGGGCGCAGACAGATACGCAGTATTTT CASGRQGAQTDTQYF
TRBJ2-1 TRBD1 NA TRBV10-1 TGCGCCAGCAGTGACGGGACAGGGGGCATTAATGAGCAGTTCTTC CASSDGTGGINEQFF
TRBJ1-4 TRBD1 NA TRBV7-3 TGTGCCAGCAGCTTAGGGACAGAAGGAGAAAAACTGTTTTTT CASSLGTEGEKLFF
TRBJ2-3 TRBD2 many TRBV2 TGTGCCAGCAGTGAAACTAGCGGGAGGGCGGCGCAGTATTTT CASSETSGRAAQYF
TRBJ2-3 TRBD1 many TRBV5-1 TGCGCCAGCAGCTCCCAACAGGGGGCAGGCACAGATACGCAGTATTTT CASSSQQGAGTDTQYF
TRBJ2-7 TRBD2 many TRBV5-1 TGCGCCAGCAGCTTCAGTAGCGGGACGAGCGAGCAGTACTTC CASSFSSGTSEQYF
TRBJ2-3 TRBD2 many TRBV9 TGTGCCAGCAGCAAATCCGGGGCGGGAGGGCAGTATTTT CASSKSGAGGQYF
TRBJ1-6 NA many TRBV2 TGTGCCAGCAGTGATTCGGGCTCCGTTTCACCCCTCCACTTT CASSDSGSVSPLHF
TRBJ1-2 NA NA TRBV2 TGTGCCAGCAGTGGGGGAAGACGAGGTGGTGGCTACACCTTC CASSGGRRGGGYTF
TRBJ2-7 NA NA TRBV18 TGTGCCAGCTCACCACAGGCAGGGAGCTACGAGCAGTACTTC CASSPQAGSYEQYF
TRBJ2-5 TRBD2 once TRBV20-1 TGCAGTGCTCGTACTAGCGGGGCTGATCCAGAGACCCAGTACTTC CSARTSGADPETQYF
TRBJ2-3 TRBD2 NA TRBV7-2 TGTGCCAGCAGCGGGGCAGGGACTAGCGGGAGCACAGATACGCAGTATTTT CASSGAGTSGSTDTQYF
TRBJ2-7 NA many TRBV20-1 TGCAGTGCATACGATAACGGCAGGGTGGCTTACGAGCAGTACTTC CSAYDNGRVAYEQYF
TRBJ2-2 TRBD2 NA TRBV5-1 TGCGCCAGCAAGCGGACTAGCGGGGAGCTGTTTTTT CASKRTSGELFF
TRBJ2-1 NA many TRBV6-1 TGTGCCAGCAGTGAAGTGGGTGACGGACAGTTCTTC CASSEVGDGQFF